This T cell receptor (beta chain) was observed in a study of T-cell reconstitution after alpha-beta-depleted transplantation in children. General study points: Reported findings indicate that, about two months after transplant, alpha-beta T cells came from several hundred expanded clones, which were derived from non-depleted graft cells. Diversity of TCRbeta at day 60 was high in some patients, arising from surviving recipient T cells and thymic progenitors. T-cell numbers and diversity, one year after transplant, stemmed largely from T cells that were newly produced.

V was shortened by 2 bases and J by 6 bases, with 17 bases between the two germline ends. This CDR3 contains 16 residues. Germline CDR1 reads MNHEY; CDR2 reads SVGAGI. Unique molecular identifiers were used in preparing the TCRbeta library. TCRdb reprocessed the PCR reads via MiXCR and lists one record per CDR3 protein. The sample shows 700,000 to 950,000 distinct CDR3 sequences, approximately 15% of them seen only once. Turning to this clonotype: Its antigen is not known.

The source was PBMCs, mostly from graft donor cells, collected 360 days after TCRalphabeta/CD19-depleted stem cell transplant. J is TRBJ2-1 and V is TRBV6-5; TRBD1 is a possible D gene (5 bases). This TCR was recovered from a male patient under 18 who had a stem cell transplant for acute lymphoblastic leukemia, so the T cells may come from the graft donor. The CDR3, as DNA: TGTGCCAGCAGTTACGATGTCCAGGGTTTCGGCAATGAGCAGTTCTTC. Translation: CASSYDVQGFGNEQFF.